This T cell receptor beta chain was sequenced in a study of naive and memory T cell subsets. The V end was cut by 7 bases, the J end by 1 base, with 11 bases between. The germline CDR1 and CDR2 sequences are DFQATT and SNEGSKA (reference sequence). CDR3 length equals 13 residues. Overall study findings and caveats: Potentially, T cell activation and differentiation skew this RNA-based measurement.

This clonotype was seen at least ten times. No antigen is known for it. The SP2 primer and nested alpha and beta constant region primers amplified ligated cDNA in four rounds. Using its own MiXCR run on the 5' RACE reads, TCRdb lists one record per CDR3 protein. There are 55,000 to 65,000 distinct CDR3 sequences in the sample; 7% to 8% occur only once, and less than 20% lies in the top ten. The library had UMIs added by 3' ligation of an oligonucleotide to TCR cDNA. RNA was extracted from under 3 ml of whole blood of healthy adults. This chain links TRBV20-1 with TRBJ1-3; D not resolved. This receptor was identified in a female donor in good health. CDR3 protein: CSVLFGSGNTIYF. CDR3 nucleotides: TGCAGTGTTCTCTTTGGGTCTGGAAACACCATATATTTT.